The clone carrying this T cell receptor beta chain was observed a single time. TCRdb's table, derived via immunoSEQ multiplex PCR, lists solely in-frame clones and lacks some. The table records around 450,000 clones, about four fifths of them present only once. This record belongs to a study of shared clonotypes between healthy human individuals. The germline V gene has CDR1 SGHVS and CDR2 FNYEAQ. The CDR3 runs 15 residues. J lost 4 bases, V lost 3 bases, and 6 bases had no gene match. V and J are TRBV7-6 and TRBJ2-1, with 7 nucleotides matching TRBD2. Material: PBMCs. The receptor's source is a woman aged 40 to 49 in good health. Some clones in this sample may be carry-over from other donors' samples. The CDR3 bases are TGTGCCAGCAGCTTCGCGGGAGCATCTTACAATGAGCAGTTCTTC. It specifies CASSFAGASYNEQFF.